The sequence of this T cell receptor beta chain was determined in a study of blood T cell repertoires in COVID-19. Authors' data handling: How many nucleated cells were present was estimated from reference gene primer amplification. Assay used: immunoSEQ multiplex PCR; TCRdb lists only in-frame clones, some missing. That table furnishes V, J and clone size, whereas the DNA furnished D and trimming. The sample lists about 53,000 clones, 70% to 90% occurring once. CDR3 length: 17 residues. The junction had 13 bases not matched to a gene; V was cut back by 4 bases and J by 8 bases. Germline CDR1 is SGHVS and CDR2 is FNYEAQ.

The genes are TRBV7-6 and TRBJ2-1, with TRBD2 identical over 11 bases. This TCR derives from an elderly man with acute or convalescent COVID-19. Sequencing was carried out using peripheral blood. The CDR3 loop is CASSWNSGGARKDEQFF. The CDR3 coding sequence is TGTGCCAGCAGCTGGAATAGCGGGGGGGCACGGAAGGATGAGCAGTTCTTC. Full variable domain (rest looked up from reference TRBV7-6 and TRBJ2-1): GAGVSQSPRYKVTKRGQDVALRCDPISGHVSLYWYRQALGQGPEFLTYFNYEAQQDKSGLPNDRFSAERPEGSISTLTIQRTEQRDSAMYRCASSWNSGGARKDEQFFGPGTRLTVL.